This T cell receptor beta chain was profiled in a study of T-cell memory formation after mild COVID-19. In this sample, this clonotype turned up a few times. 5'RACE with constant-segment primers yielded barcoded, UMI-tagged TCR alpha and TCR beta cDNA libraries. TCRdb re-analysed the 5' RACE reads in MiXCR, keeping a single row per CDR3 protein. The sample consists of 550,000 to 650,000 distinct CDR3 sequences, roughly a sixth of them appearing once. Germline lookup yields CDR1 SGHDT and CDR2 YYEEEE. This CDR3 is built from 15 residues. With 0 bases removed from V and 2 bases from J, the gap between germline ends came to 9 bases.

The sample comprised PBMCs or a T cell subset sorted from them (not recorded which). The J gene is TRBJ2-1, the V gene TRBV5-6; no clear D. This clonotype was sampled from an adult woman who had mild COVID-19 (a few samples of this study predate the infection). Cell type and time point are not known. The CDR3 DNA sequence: TGTGCCAGCAGCTTGGTCCACCAGACCTACAATGAGCAGTTCTTC. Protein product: CASSLVHQTYNEQFF.